These T cell receptor beta chains were read from a single sample in a study of control samples from healthy donors and cancer patients. This table comes from immunoSEQ multiplex PCR, and its TCRdb copy is limited to in-frame clones, with some not included. The sample holds fewer than 200,000 clones, over 85% seen once. The specimen sequenced was blood. These receptors were collected from a man younger than 35 in good health. CDR3s include the opening cysteine and the closing phenylalanine or tryptophan. D genes are given only for firm matches. Only some rows state a clone size, as once, few, many or a class for expanded clones.

v_call	clone_size	j_call	d_call	cdr3_nt	cdr3_aa
TRBV7-8	.	TRBJ1-4	.	TGTGCCAGCAGCCGCGTCAGGGACGGGGAAAAACTGTTTTTT	CASSRVRDGEKLFF
TRBV19	.	TRBJ2-4	.	TGTGCCAGTAGTATTGTTGGGTACGACATTCAGTACTTC	CASSIVGYDIQYF
TRBV19	once	TRBJ1-1	.	TGTGCCAGTAGTATAGGAAATGAAGCTTTCTTT	CASSIGNEAFF
TRBV28	.	TRBJ2-2	TRBD1	TGTGCCAGCAGTTTCACAGGGGGCACCGGGGAGCTGTTTTTT	CASSFTGGTGELFF
TRBV28	.	TRBJ2-7	TRBD1	TGTGCCAGCAGTCCTTTCCACCGACAGGGGTCCTCCTACGAGCAGTACTTC	CASSPFHRQGSSYEQYF
TRBV5-1	.	TRBJ2-2	TRBD2	TGCGCCAGCAGCTTGTCGGCGGGGGGCGCGGGGACCGGGGAGCTGTTTTTT	CASSLSAGGAGTGELFF
TRBV19	.	TRBJ1-5	TRBD1	TGTGCCAGTACCGGGGGGGGACAGGGGATAGGTCAGCCCCAGCATTTT	CASTGGGQGIGQPQHF
TRBV11-3	.	TRBJ2-3	TRBD2	TGTGCCAGCAGCCGCGGGGGGGCTCTCGCAGATACGCAGTATTTT	CASSRGGALADTQYF
TRBV19	.	TRBJ2-1	.	TGTGCCAGTAGTTCTCCTTGGGTGCGTGGTGAGGGTAATGAGCAGTTCTTC	CASSSPWVRGEGNEQFF
TRBV9	.	TRBJ1-3	.	TGTGCCAGCAGGAGTTCTGGAAACACCATATATTTT	CASRSSGNTIYF
TRBV12-3/TRBV12-4	.	TRBJ1-2	.	TGTGCCAGCAGTTTGATTACTAACTATGGCTACACCTTC	CASSLITNYGYTF
TRBV23-1	.	TRBJ2-7	.	TGCGCCAGCAAGGGAATCGACACGTCCTCCTACGAGCAGTACTTC	CASKGIDTSSYEQYF
TRBV11-2	.	TRBJ2-5	.	TGTGCCAGCAGCTTGAACCGCCAAGAGACCCAGTACTTC	CASSLNRQETQYF